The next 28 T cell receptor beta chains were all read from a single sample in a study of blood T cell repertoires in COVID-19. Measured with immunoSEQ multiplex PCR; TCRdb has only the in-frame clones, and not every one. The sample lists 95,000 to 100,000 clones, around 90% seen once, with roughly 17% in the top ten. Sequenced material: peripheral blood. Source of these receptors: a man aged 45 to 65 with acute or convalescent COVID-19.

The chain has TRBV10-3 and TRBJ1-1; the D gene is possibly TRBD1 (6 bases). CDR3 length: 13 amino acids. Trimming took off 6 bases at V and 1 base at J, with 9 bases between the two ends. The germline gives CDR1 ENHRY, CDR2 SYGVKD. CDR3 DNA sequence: TGTGCCATCAGCACACAGGGGAACACTGAAGCTTTCTTT. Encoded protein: CAISTQGNTEAFF.

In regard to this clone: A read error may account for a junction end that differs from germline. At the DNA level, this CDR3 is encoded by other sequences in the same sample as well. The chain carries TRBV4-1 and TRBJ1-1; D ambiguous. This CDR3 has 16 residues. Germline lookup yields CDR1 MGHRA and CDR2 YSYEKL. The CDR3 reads CASSQDRRAGNTEAFF. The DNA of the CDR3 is TGCGCCAGCAGCCAAGATCGTCGGGCGGGGAACACTGAAGCTTTTTTT.

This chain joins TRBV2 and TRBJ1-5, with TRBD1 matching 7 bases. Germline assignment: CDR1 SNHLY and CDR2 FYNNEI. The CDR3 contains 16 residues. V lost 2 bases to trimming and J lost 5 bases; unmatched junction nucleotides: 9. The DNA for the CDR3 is TGTGCCAGCAGTGAACCCATCAAGACAGGGTATCAGCCCCAGCATTTT. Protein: CASSEPIKTGYQPQHF.

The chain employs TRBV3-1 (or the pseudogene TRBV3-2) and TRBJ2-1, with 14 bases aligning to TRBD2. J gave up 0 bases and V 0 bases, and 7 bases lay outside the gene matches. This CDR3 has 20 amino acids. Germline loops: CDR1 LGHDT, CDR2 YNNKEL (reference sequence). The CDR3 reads CASSQDLGLAGGSSYNEQFF. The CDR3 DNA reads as TGTGCCAGCAGCCAAGACCTCGGACTAGCGGGGGGAAGCTCCTACAATGAGCAGTTCTTC.

The CDR3 DNA follows: TGTGCCAGCAGCCCCGAAAGGAGGGGCTACACCTTC. This gives the protein CASSPERRGYTF. This chain joins TRBV7-9 and TRBJ1-2; D unresolved. The germline V gene has CDR1 SEHNR and CDR2 FQNEAQ (reference sequence). The V end lost 5 bases, the J end lost 8 bases, and 12 bases lay between the germline ends. This CDR3 is built from 12 residues. Full variable domain (missing parts from reference TRBV7-9 and TRBJ1-2): DTGVSQNPRHKITKRGQNVTFRCDPISEHNRLYWYRQTLGQGPEFLTYFQNEAQLEKSRLLSDRFSAERPKGSFSTLEIQRTEQGDSAMYLCASSPERRGYTFGSGTRLTVV.

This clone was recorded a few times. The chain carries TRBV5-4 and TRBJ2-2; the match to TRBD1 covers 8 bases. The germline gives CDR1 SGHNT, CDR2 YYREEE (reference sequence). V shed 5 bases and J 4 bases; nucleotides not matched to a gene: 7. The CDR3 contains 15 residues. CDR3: CASRRQGPFTGELFF. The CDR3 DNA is TGTGCCAGCAGACGACAGGGGCCGTTCACCGGGGAGCTGTTTTTT.

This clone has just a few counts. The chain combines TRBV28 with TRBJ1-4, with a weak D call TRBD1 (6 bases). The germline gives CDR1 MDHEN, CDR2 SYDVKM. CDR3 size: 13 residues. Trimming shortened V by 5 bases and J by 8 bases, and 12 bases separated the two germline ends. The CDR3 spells CASSLTGKEKLFF. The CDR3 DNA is TGTGCCAGCAGTCTCACAGGGAAAGAAAAACTGTTTTTT.

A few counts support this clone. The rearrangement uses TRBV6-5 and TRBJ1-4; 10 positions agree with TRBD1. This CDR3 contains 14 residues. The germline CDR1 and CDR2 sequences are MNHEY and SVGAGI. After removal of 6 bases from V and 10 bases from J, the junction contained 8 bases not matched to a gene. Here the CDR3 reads CASRLGTGASKLFF. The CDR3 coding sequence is TGTGCCAGCAGGCTGGGGACAGGGGCCTCAAAACTGTTTTTT.

Here the CDR3 DNA reads TGTGCCAGGTCGTCCGGGACAGTCTCCTACGAGCAGTACTTC. It specifies CARSSGTVSYEQYF. The chain couples TRBV6-4 to TRBJ2-7, with 7 bases matching TRBD1. The CDR3 has 14 residues. V shed 9 bases, J shed 0 bases, and the junction held 8 bases outside the gene matches. Germline values: CDR1 MRHNA, CDR2 SNTAGT.

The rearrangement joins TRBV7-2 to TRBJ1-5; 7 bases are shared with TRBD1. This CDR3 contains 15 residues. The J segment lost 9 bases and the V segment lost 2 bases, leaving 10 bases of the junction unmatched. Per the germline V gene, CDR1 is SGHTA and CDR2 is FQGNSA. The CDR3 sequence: CASSLRDSPLRPQHF. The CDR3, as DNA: TGTGCCAGCAGCTTACGGGACAGCCCTTTGCGGCCCCAGCATTTT.

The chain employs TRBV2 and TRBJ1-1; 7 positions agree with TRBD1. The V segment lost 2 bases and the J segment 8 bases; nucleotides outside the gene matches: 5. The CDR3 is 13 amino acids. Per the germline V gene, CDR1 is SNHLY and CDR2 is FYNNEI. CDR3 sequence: CASSEIRDREAFF. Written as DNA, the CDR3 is TGTGCCAGCAGTGAAATCAGGGACAGAGAAGCTTTCTTT.

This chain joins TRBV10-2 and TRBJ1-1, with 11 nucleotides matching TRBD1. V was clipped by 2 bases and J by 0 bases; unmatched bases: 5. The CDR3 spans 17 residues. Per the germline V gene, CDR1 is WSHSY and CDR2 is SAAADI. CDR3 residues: CASSERDRGFMNTEAFF. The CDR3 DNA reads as TGCGCCAGCAGTGAGAGGGACAGGGGGTTTATGAACACTGAAGCTTTCTTT.

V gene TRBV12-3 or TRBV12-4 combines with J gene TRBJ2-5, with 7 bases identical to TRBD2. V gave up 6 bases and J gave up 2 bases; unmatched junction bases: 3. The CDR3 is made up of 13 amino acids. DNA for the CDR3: TGTGCCAGCAGCCCCGGGAGGCAAGAGACCCAGTACTTC. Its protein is CASSPGRQETQYF.

The CDR3 here is CACAGTGVINSPLHF. The CDR3 nucleotides are TGTGCCTGCGCCGGGACAGGGGTGATTAATTCACCCCTCCACTTT. The chain employs TRBV30 and TRBJ1-6, with TRBD1 matching over 10 bases. The CDR3 has 15 amino acids. Germline assignment: CDR1 GTSNPN and CDR2 SVGIG (reference sequence). Germline trimming cut 6 bases from V and 6 bases from J; bases unmatched to any gene: 8.

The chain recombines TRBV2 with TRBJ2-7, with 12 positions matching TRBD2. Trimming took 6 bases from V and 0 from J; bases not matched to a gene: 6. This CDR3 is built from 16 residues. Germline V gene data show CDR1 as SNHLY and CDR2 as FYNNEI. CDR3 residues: CASRERTSGTSYEQYF. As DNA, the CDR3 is TGTGCCAGCAGGGAGCGGACTAGCGGGACCTCCTACGAGCAGTACTTC.

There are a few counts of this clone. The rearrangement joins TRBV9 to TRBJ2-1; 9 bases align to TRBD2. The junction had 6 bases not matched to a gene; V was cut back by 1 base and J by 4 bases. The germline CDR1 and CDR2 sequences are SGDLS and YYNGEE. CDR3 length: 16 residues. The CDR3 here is CASSVTRRGGYNEQFF. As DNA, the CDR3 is TGTGCCAGCAGCGTAACCCGGCGGGGGGGGTACAATGAGCAGTTCTTC.

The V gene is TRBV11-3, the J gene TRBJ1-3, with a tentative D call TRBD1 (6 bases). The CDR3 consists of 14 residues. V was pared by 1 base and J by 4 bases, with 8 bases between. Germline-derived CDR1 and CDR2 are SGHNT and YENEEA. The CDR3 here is CASSLAGVGNTIYF. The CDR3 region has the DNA TGTGCCAGCAGCTTAGCAGGGGTCGGAAACACCATATATTTT.

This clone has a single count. CDR3 sequence (DNA): TGCGCCAGCAGCTCGTCGTGGACAGGGGAGTCCTACGAGCAGTACTTC. It codes for CASSSSWTGESYEQYF. The rearrangement joins TRBV5-1 to TRBJ2-7; TRBD1 matches at 9 bases. The junction had 8 bases not matched to a gene; V was cut back by 3 bases and J by 1 base. The length of the CDR3 is 16 residues. Germline CDR1 SGHRS, CDR2 YFSETQ.

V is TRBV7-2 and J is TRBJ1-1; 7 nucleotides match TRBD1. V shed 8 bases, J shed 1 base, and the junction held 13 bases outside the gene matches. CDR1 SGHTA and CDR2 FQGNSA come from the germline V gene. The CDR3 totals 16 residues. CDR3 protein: CASFSKRDSPNTEAFF. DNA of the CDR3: TGTGCCAGCTTCTCAAAGAGGGACAGTCCGAACACTGAAGCTTTCTTT.

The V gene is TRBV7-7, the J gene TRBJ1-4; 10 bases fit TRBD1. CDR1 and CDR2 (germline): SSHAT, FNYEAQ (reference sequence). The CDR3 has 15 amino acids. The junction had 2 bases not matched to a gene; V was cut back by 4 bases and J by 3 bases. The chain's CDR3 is CASSYGTGANEKLFF. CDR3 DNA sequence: TGTGCCAGCAGCTACGGGACAGGGGCTAATGAAAAACTGTTTTTT.

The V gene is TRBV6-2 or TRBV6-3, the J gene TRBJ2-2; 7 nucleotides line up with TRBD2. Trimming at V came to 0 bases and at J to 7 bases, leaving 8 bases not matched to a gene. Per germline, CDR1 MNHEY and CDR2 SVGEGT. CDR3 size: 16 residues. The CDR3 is CASSYSTGLTGGELFF. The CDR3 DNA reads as TGTGCCAGCAGTTACTCGACGGGACTAACGGGCGGGGAGCTGTTTTTT.

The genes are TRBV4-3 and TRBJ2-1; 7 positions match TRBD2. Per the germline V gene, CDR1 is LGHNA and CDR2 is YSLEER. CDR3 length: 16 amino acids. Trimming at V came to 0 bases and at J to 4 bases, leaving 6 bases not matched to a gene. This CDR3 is CASSQDRAGSYNEQFF. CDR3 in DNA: TGCGCCAGCAGCCAAGATCGAGCGGGGAGTTACAATGAGCAGTTCTTC.

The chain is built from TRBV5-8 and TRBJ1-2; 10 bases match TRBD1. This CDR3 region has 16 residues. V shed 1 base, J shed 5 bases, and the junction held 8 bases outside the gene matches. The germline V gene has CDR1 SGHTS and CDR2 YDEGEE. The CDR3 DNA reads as TGTGCCAGCAGCTTGACCGGGACAGGGGCAAGATATGGCTACACCTTC. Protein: CASSLTGTGARYGYTF.

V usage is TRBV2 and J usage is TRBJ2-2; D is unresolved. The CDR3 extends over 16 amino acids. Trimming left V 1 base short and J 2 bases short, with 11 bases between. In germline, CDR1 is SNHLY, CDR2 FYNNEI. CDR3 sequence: CASSEGNRVNTGELFF. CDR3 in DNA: TGTGCCAGCAGTGAAGGGAACCGGGTCAACACCGGGGAGCTGTTTTTT.

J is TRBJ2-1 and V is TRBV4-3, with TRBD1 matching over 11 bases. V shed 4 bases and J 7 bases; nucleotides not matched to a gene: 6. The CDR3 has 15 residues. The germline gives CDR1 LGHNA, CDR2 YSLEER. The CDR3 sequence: CASSLGQGAVNEQFF. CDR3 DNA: TGCGCCAGCAGCCTCGGACAGGGGGCTGTGAATGAGCAGTTCTTC.

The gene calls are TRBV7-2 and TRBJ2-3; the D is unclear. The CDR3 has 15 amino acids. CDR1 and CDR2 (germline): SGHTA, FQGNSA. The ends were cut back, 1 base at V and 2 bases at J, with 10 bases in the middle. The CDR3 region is CASSLGLRNTDTQYF. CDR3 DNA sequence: TGTGCCAGCAGCTTAGGACTGCGAAACACAGATACGCAGTATTTT.

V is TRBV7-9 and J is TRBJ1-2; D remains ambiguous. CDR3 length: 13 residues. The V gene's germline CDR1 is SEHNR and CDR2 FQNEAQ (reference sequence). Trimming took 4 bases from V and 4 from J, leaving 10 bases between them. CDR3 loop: CASSSHSGYGYTF. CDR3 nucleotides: TGTGCCAGCAGCTCCCATAGTGGCTATGGCTACACCTTC.

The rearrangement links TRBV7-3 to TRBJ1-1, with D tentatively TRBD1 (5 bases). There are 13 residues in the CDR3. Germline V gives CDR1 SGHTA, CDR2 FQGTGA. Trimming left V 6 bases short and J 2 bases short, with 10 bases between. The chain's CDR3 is CASSSQGNTEAFF. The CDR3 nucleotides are TGTGCCAGCAGTTCCCAGGGAAACACTGAAGCTTTCTTT.